One TCR beta chain is described in this entry. The antigen is not known. These data are taken from a study of cytomegalovirus exposure and HLA in healthy donors. Overall study findings and caveats: As was reported, the classifier diagnosed cytomegalovirus status with high specificity and sensitivity. The authors enumerated 150 to 200 TCR beta chains as linked to cytomegalovirus. Near-uniform donor sequencing depth was presumed by presence/absence analyses.

Both 60 Vbeta primers and 13 Jbeta primers went into the PCR. Here immunoSEQ multiplex PCR was the method, and the copy in TCRdb shows in-frame clones only, minus some. The data contain 100,000 to 150,000 clones, more than 75% of them singletons. Germline V gives CDR1 MNHEY, CDR2 SMNVEV (reference sequence). CDR3 size: 15 residues. The junction had 5 bases not matched to a gene; V was cut back by 5 bases and J by 4 bases. The rearrangement links TRBV27 to TRBJ2-7, with TRBD2 identical over 13 bases. The TCR comes from a female donor in good health and CMV-seronegative. Sequencing input: PBMCs. CDR3 sequence reads: CASSQPGLAGYEQYF. The CDR3 nucleotides are TGTGCCAGCAGTCAACCGGGACTAGCGGGGTACGAGCAGTACTTC.